Below are 24 T cell receptor beta chains sequenced from a single sample in a study of T cell responses to AZD1222 COVID-19 vaccine. Measured with immunoSEQ multiplex PCR; TCRdb has only the in-frame clones, and not every one. The sample has under 150,000 clones, over 90% seen once. This material consisted of peripheral blood, taken on day 0 of AZD1222 vaccination. These receptors came from an adult in good health.

The V call is TRBV28, the J call TRBJ2-7; weak D call: TRBD1 (6 bases). V was shortened by 6 bases and J by 3 bases, with 9 bases between the two germline ends. This CDR3 is 12 amino acids long. Germline V lookup: CDR1 MDHEN, CDR2 SYDVKM. CDR3 in DNA: TGTGCCAGCAGCCAACAGGGCTACGAGCAGTACTTC. It codes for CASSQQGYEQYF.

V gene TRBV28 combines with J gene TRBJ1-5; D gene ambiguous. V was pared by 5 bases and J by 6 bases, with 8 bases between. The V gene's germline CDR1 is MDHEN and CDR2 SYDVKM. CDR3 length: 12 residues. CDR3 nucleotides: TGTGCCAGCAGTCGTTTCGGTCAGCCCCAGCATTTT. This gives the protein CASSRFGQPQHF.

This chain's CDR3 is CASVQTNTGELFF. DNA of the CDR3: TGTGCCAGCGTTCAGACAAACACCGGGGAGCTGTTTTTT. This rearrangement joins TRBV11-2 to TRBJ2-2; D is undetermined. Trimming left V 8 bases short and J 2 bases short, with 9 bases between. The CDR3 spans 13 residues. Per germline, CDR1 SGHAT and CDR2 FQNNGV.

The chain couples TRBV5-1 to TRBJ2-1; TRBD2 might be the D (5 bases). The CDR3 is made up of 17 amino acids. V lost 5 bases and J lost 3, with 21 bases in between. CDR1 and CDR2 (germline): SGHRS, YFSETQ. In DNA, the CDR3 is TGCGCCAGCAGTCATGGCGGTCGGGGAGCCTACTACAATGAGCAGTTCTTC. This translates into CASSHGGRGAYYNEQFF.

This clone has a single count. The chain carries TRBV7-9 and TRBJ1-2; D is unclear. CDR1 SEHNR and CDR2 FQNEAQ come from the germline V gene (reference sequence). The CDR3 covers 19 residues. The V end lost 3 bases, the J end lost 1 base, and 24 bases lay between the germline ends. CDR3 region: CASSLSAGVGLWINYGYTF. The DNA of the CDR3 is TGTGCCAGCAGCTTGTCAGCCGGCGTTGGACTTTGGATTAACTATGGCTACACCTTC.

This chain connects TRBV7-9 to TRBJ2-3; tentative D call: TRBD2 (6 bases). The V and J ends lost 1 base and 2 bases respectively, with 10 bases between them. Germline V gene data show CDR1 as SEHNR and CDR2 as FQNEAQ (reference sequence). The CDR3 spans 15 residues. CDR3 amino acids: CASSLGTSPTDTQYF. In DNA, the CDR3 is TGTGCCAGCAGCTTAGGTACTAGCCCCACAGATACGCAGTATTTT.

This rearrangement joins TRBV6-2 or TRBV6-3 to TRBJ1-1; TRBD1 is a possible D gene (5 bases). Germline V gene lookup returns CDR1 MNHEY and CDR2 SVGEGT. The CDR3 covers 14 residues. Trimming removed 5 bases from V and 10 bases from J, with 20 bases in between. The CDR3 coding sequence is TGTGCCAGCAGTGTATCAGGACAATTTTATGGAGCTTTCTTT. Amino acids: CASSVSGQFYGAFF.

J is TRBJ1-1 and V is TRBV9; D perhaps matches TRBD1 (6 bases). V was clipped by 0 bases and J by 5 bases, with 17 bases between them. CDR3 size: 16 residues. Germline V gives CDR1 SGDLS, CDR2 YYNGEE. CDR3 sequence (DNA): TGTGCCAGCAGCGTAGATCCGGACAGACCAGGGACTGAAGCTTTCTTT. Its protein is CASSVDPDRPGTEAFF.

This chain uses TRBV10-3 with TRBJ1-4; D not resolved. The CDR3 is 11 residues long. Germline values: CDR1 ENHRY, CDR2 SYGVKD. The V gene lost 10 bases and the J gene lost 8 bases, with 11 bases spanning the gap. In nucleotides, the CDR3 is TGTGCCAGTGACTACCCCGAAAAACTGTTTTTT. Translating gives CASDYPEKLFF.

The rearrangement uses TRBV27 and TRBJ2-7; 8 bases map to TRBD2. CDR3 size: 15 residues. J gave up 3 bases and V 6 bases, and 10 bases lay outside the gene matches. Per the germline V gene, CDR1 is MNHEY and CDR2 is SMNVEV (reference sequence). Here the CDR3 DNA reads TGTGCCAGCAGCTACGAAGCGGGAGAGGTCTACGAGCAGTACTTC. Protein sequence: CASSYEAGEVYEQYF.

This sequence joins TRBV7-3 and TRBJ1-3; 9 bases map to TRBD1. The length of the CDR3 is 15 residues. Germline assignment: CDR1 SGHTA and CDR2 FQGTGA. J lost 2 bases, V lost 5 bases, and 4 bases had no gene match. In DNA form, the CDR3 reads TGTGCCAGCAGCCCCGGGACAGGGACTGGAAACACCATATATTTT. Protein product: CASSPGTGTGNTIYF.

This chain joins TRBV28 and TRBJ1-2; D is undetermined. This CDR3 spans 12 amino acids. Trimming pared 4 bases from V and 8 bases from J, leaving 11 bases between. Per the germline V gene, CDR1 is MDHEN and CDR2 is SYDVKM. This CDR3 is CASSYGLKGYTF. The CDR3 DNA reads TGTGCCAGCAGTTATGGACTTAAGGGCTACACCTTC.

In this sample, this clone turned up once. CDR3: CSASNSLPGGYTF. In nucleotides, the CDR3 is TGCAGTGCTAGTAACTCGCTACCTGGTGGCTACACCTTC. The chain links TRBV20-1 to TRBJ1-2; D uncertain. The germline V gene has CDR1 DFQATT and CDR2 SNEGSKA (reference sequence). CDR3 length: 13 amino acids. The V end was cut by 3 bases, the J end by 7 bases, with 15 bases between.

V is TRBV9 and J is TRBJ1-3; D ambiguous. This CDR3 contains 15 residues. Trimming cost V 0 bases and J 0 bases, with 7 bases left between them. Germline assignment: CDR1 SGDLS and CDR2 YYNGEE. The CDR3 spells CASSVGSSSGNTIYF. CDR3 DNA sequence: TGTGCCAGCAGCGTAGGGTCCAGCTCTGGAAACACCATATATTTT.

The gene calls are TRBV7-3 and TRBJ2-2; D is possibly TRBD1 (5 bases). The CDR3 is made up of 14 amino acids. Looked up from germline, CDR1 is SGHTA and CDR2 is FQGTGA. Between the trimmed V and J ends, which lost 2 bases and 4 bases, there was a span of 8 bases. In DNA form, the CDR3 reads TGTGCCAGCAGCTTACAGGGAAGCACCGGGGAGCTGTTTTTT. Amino acids: CASSLQGSTGELFF.

The J gene is TRBJ2-1, the V gene TRBV20-1; weak D call: TRBD2 (6 bases). CDR1 DFQATT and CDR2 SNEGSKA come from the germline V gene (reference sequence). Trimming cost V 5 bases and J 5 bases, with 7 bases left between them. The CDR3 extends over 11 amino acids. The CDR3 nucleotides read TGCAGTGCTGGGGGGAACAATGAGCAGTTCTTC. Protein sequence: CSAGGNNEQFF.

This chain joins TRBV6-2 or TRBV6-3 and TRBJ2-3, with 7 nucleotides matching TRBD2. J gave up 1 base and V 3 bases, and 10 bases lay outside the gene matches. CDR3 length: 17 residues. From germline, CDR1 is MNHEY and CDR2 SVGEGT. The CDR3 bases are TGTGCCAGCAGTTATCCCGAGCGGGGAGGGCGCACAGATACGCAGTATTTT. Protein: CASSYPERGGRTDTQYF.

This clone appeared once. The same CDR3 arises from other DNA sequences in this sample as well. J is TRBJ2-7 and V is TRBV6-6; TRBD1 aligns across 7 bases. With 4 bases clipped from V and 4 bases from J, the junction kept 4 bases outside the gene matches. The CDR3 totals 13 residues. Germline CDR1 and CDR2: MNHNY and SVGAGI (reference sequence). The CDR3 loop is CASSSDRAYEQYF. CDR3 sequence (DNA): TGTGCCAGCAGTTCCGACAGGGCATACGAGCAGTACTTC.

This clone was detected once. The V call is TRBV5-5, the J call TRBJ1-1; TRBD1 is a possible D gene (6 bases). From germline, CDR1 is SGHKS and CDR2 YYEKEE (reference sequence). V dropped 2 bases and J dropped 4 bases, with 12 bases sitting between them. This CDR3 has 14 amino acids. Here the CDR3 reads CASSFPGASTEAFF. The DNA for the CDR3 is TGTGCCAGCAGCTTCCCGGGGGCGAGCACTGAAGCTTTCTTT.

The chain links TRBV28 to TRBJ1-1; 9 nucleotides align to TRBD1. The CDR3 is 14 residues long. Germline trimming cut 6 bases from V and 0 bases from J; bases unmatched to any gene: 2. The germline CDR1 and CDR2 sequences are MDHEN and SYDVKM. The DNA for the CDR3 is TGTGCCAGCAGGGGGACAGGGATGAACACTGAAGCTTTCTTT. Its translation: CASRGTGMNTEAFF.

The CDR3 protein is CASSVASGRAGDTQYF. Written as DNA, the CDR3 is TGTGCCAGCAGCGTAGCTAGCGGGAGGGCGGGAGATACGCAGTATTTT. This chain links TRBV9 with TRBJ2-3; TRBD2 aligns across 12 bases. The CDR3 sequence is 16 residues long. CDR1 is SGDLS, CDR2 YYNGEE, per germline. Losses at the gene ends were 0 bases for V and 5 bases for J; bases not matched to a gene: 4. The whole variable domain, filled in from reference TRBV9 and TRBJ2-3, reads DSGVTQTPKHLITATGQRVTLRCSPRSGDLSVYWYQQSLDQGLQFLIQYYNGEERAKGNILERFSAQQFPDLHSELNLSSLELGDSALYFCASSVASGRAGDTQYFGPGTRLTVL.

The rearrangement joins TRBV23-1 to TRBJ2-7; TRBD1 agrees at 8 bases. TRBV23-1 has ORF status, its function being uncertain. V dropped 6 bases and J dropped 0; count of bases not matched to a gene: 13. The CDR3 is 17 amino acids. The CDR3 nucleotides read TGCGCCAGCAGCCCGGGGTGGACAGGGCGAAGCTCCTACGAGCAGTACTTC. It specifies CASSPGWTGRSSYEQYF.

The chain recombines TRBV20-1 with TRBJ1-1, with D tentatively TRBD1 (5 bases). Germline values: CDR1 DFQATT, CDR2 SNEGSKA (reference sequence). Trimming removed 6 bases at V and 11 bases at J, with 13 bases between. The CDR3 extends over 10 amino acids. Here the CDR3 DNA reads TGCAGTGCCTTCGGAAGGGGTGCTTTCTTT. This codes for CSAFGRGAFF.

In DNA, the CDR3 is TGTGCCAGCAGCCTGGGACAAACCGTTAATTCACCCCTCCACTTT. It yields the protein CASSLGQTVNSPLHF. The chain employs TRBV6-5 and TRBJ1-6; D possibly corresponds to TRBD1 (6 bases). Germline assignment: CDR1 MNHEY and CDR2 SVGAGI. CDR3 size: 15 residues. The V end lost 6 bases, the J end lost 6 bases, and 15 bases lay between the germline ends.